The 16 T cell receptor beta chains below all came from one sample that was sequenced in a study of control samples from healthy donors and cancer patients. Assay: immunoSEQ multiplex PCR; the TCRdb copy retains only in-frame clones and omits some. The repertoire holds 120,000 or so clones, around 89% seen once, with roughly 43% in the top ten. Sequenced input: blood. The receptors come from a man aged 50-60 years in good health.

The chain couples TRBV10-3 to TRBJ1-2; no clear D. CDR1 and CDR2 from the germline V gene are ENHRY and SYGVKD. Trimming removed 0 bases from V and 1 base from J, with 9 bases in between. The CDR3 extends over 15 amino acids. CDR3 sequence (DNA): TGTGCCATCAGTGAGTCAGGCTCCAATAACTATGGCTACACCTTC. Translated: CAISESGSNNYGYTF.

V and J are TRBV5-6 and TRBJ1-2; D gene uncertain. Germline-derived CDR1 and CDR2 are SGHDT and YYEEEE. This CDR3 region has 16 residues. Trimming took 0 bases from V and 8 from J, leaving 20 bases between them. The CDR3 reads CASSLAAVQARRGYTF. For the CDR3, the DNA is TGTGCCAGCAGCTTGGCGGCTGTCCAGGCCCGCCGGGGCTACACCTTC.

The rearrangement uses TRBV5-4 and TRBJ2-1; D is tentatively TRBD1 or TRBD2 (7 bases each). V was cut by 4 bases and J by 10 bases, with 15 bases left in between. Germline CDR1 and CDR2: SGHNT and YYREEE (reference sequence). This CDR3 spans 13 amino acids. The CDR3 DNA reads as TGTGCCAGCAGCCAGGGGGGGAAAAGGGAGCAGTTCTTC. Its protein product is CASSQGGKREQFF.

The chain uses TRBV5-1 and TRBJ2-3; 10 nucleotides match TRBD2. The length of the CDR3 is 15 residues. The V gene end was trimmed by 5 bases and the J gene end by 4 bases; junction bases not matched to a gene: 7. Germline values: CDR1 SGHRS, CDR2 YFSETQ. The CDR3: CASSESGGASDTQYF. The CDR3 coding sequence is TGCGCCAGCAGTGAGAGCGGGGGGGCGTCAGATACGCAGTATTTT.

The chain combines TRBV25-1 with TRBJ1-4; D call uncertain. The CDR3 has 15 amino acids. The germline V gene encodes CDR1 MGHDK and CDR2 SYGVNS. Trimming pared 4 bases from V and 0 bases from J, leaving 9 bases between. The CDR3 sequence is CASSVDRSTNEKLFF. The DNA for the CDR3 is TGTGCCAGCAGTGTGGACCGTTCAACTAATGAAAAACTGTTTTTT.

The chain couples TRBV3-1 (or the pseudogene TRBV3-2) to TRBJ2-1, with a tentative D call TRBD1 (6 bases). Germline assignment: CDR1 LGHDT and CDR2 YNNKEL (reference sequence). V lost 3 bases and J 0 bases, leaving 6 bases between the germline ends. The CDR3 sequence is 14 residues long. The DNA of the CDR3 is TGTGCCAGCAGCCAGGACAGCTCCTACAATGAGCAGTTCTTC. This gives the protein CASSQDSSYNEQFF.

The chain is built from TRBV7-9 and TRBJ2-1, with 10 bases aligning to TRBD1. The CDR3 has 16 residues. The junction had 15 bases not matched to a gene; V was cut back by 1 base and J by 15 bases. From germline, CDR1 is SEHNR and CDR2 FQNEAQ (reference sequence). Here the CDR3 reads CASSLGTDRGRVRRFF. The CDR3 DNA reads as TGTGCCAGCAGCTTAGGAACCGACAGGGGGCGTGTACGGAGGTTCTTC.

In this sample, this clone turned up once. J is TRBJ2-1 and V is TRBV12-3 or TRBV12-4, with 7 bases identical to TRBD1. Trimming cost V 5 bases and J 4 bases; bases outside gene matches: 2. The length of the CDR3 is 13 residues. The CDR3 sequence: CASSRDSYNEQFF. CDR3 sequence (DNA): TGTGCCAGCAGTCGGGACAGTTACAATGAGCAGTTCTTC.

The genes are TRBV19 and TRBJ1-6; D not resolved. The CDR3 is 14 residues long. V lost 7 bases and J lost 5, with 12 bases in between. Per germline, CDR1 LNHDA and CDR2 SQIVND (reference sequence). The chain's CDR3 is CASKRTENNSPLHF. CDR3 DNA sequence: TGTGCCAGTAAAAGGACGGAAAATAATTCACCCCTCCACTTT.

The chain combines TRBV4-2 with TRBJ2-1; 9 bases line up with TRBD2. The CDR3 consists of 15 residues. V lost 0 bases to trimming and J lost 10 bases; unmatched junction nucleotides: 7. Germline values: CDR1 LGHNA, CDR2 YNFKEQ. The DNA of the CDR3 is TGTGCCAGCAGCCAAGAGATGGGCGGGGGGGTGGAGCAGTTCTTC. This translates into CASSQEMGGGVEQFF.

This rearrangement joins TRBV5-5 to TRBJ2-2, with TRBD2 as a possible D gene (6 bases). This CDR3 spans 15 amino acids. Per germline, CDR1 SGHKS and CDR2 YYEKEE (reference sequence). Deletions cut 4 bases from V and 5 bases from J, with 15 bases between. CDR3 in DNA: TGTGCCAGCAGCCAGCGGGCCTCGGGAACCGGGGAGCTGTTTTTT. Its translation is CASSQRASGTGELFF.

The chain carries TRBV28 and TRBJ1-1; D not resolved. Germline CDR1 is MDHEN and CDR2 is SYDVKM. V was shortened by 3 bases and J by 8 bases, with 19 bases between the two germline ends. The CDR3 is made up of 15 amino acids. Written as DNA, the CDR3 is TGTGCCAGCAGTTTGGCCGGGCCCCCCTCCCCCGAAGCTTTCTTT. Residues: CASSLAGPPSPEAFF.

The chain couples TRBV5-6 to TRBJ1-5; no clear D. The CDR3 loop spans 12 amino acids. Germline V gives CDR1 SGHDT, CDR2 YYEEEE. The V end lost 2 bases, the J end lost 7 bases, and 7 bases lay between the germline ends. The CDR3 DNA follows: TGTGCCAGCAGCTTCGGACGGCAGCCCCAGCATTTT. This codes for CASSFGRQPQHF.

The chain employs TRBV19 and TRBJ2-7; 8 nucleotides line up with TRBD1. Trimming took 5 bases from V and 0 from J; bases not matched to a gene: 9. The CDR3 consists of 16 residues. Germline lookup yields CDR1 LNHDA and CDR2 SQIVND (reference sequence). CDR3 in DNA: TGTGCCAGTAGTGTGTCCTCGGGACAGGTCTCCTACGAGCAGTACTTC. It is translated as CASSVSSGQVSYEQYF.

The chain is built from TRBV6-5 and TRBJ1-1, with D maybe TRBD1 (5 bases). Germline CDR1 and CDR2: MNHEY and SVGAGI. V dropped 2 bases and J dropped 3 bases, with 7 bases sitting between them. CDR3 length equals 13 residues. The CDR3 here is CASSYRGYTEAFF. In nucleotides, the CDR3 is TGTGCCAGCAGTTACAGGGGTTACACTGAAGCTTTCTTT.

This clone appeared once. This chain uses TRBV7-8 with TRBJ2-7; possibly TRBD1 for D (6 bases). Germline CDR1 SGHVS, CDR2 FQNEAQ. The CDR3 totals 15 residues. Trimming took off 4 bases at V and 1 base at J, with 14 bases between the two ends. CDR3 DNA sequence: TGTGCCAGCAGCTCCAGGGGTTTGTCTTCCTACGAGCAGTACTTC. Its protein is CASSSRGLSSYEQYF.